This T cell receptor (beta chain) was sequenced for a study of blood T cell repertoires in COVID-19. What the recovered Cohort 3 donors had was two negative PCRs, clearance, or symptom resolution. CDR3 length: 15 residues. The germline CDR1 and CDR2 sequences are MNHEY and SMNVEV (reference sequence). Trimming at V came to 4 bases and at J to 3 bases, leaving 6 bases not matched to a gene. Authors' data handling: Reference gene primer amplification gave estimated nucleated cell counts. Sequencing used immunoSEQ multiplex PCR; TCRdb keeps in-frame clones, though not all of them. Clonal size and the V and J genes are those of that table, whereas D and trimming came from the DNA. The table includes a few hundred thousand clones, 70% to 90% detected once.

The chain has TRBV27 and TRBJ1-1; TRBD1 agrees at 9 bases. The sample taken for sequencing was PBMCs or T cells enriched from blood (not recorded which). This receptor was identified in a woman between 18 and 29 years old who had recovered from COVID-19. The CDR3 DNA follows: TGTGCCAGCAGTTCGGGACAGGGAATACACACTGAAGCTTTCTTT. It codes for CASSSGQGIHTEAFF.